This note documents a single TCR beta chain sequence. As yet, its antigen is unknown. This specimen comes from a study of blood T cells in healthy people across ages. General study findings and limits: Since the PBMCs were unsorted, naive and antigen-experienced cells could not be conclusively compared. Aged donors had fewer naive CD4+ cells and lower diversity than long-lived donors. Investigators viewed diversity estimates from one million T cells as underestimates, the study reported.

The germline V gene has CDR1 MNHNY and CDR2 SVGAGI (reference sequence). The length of the CDR3 is 16 residues. Through a sample-barcoded 5' primer and a J-beta primer mix, a second PCR was run for roughly 6 to 11 cycles. TCRdb processed the 5' RACE reads anew with MiXCR; each CDR3 protein has one entry. The data show about 1,500,000 distinct CDR3 sequences, about 40% seen once. This chain joins TRBV6-6 and TRBJ2-1; TRBD2 matches 13 bases. The J call may not be correct, given that the DNA end is closer to TRBJ2-7. Sequences were obtained from blood. This clonotype was obtained from a woman aged 18-29 years in good health. CDR3 nucleotides: TGTGCCAGCAGCAGGACTAGCGGGAGCCCCTACAATGAGCAGTACTTC. This encodes CASSRTSGSPYNEQYF.